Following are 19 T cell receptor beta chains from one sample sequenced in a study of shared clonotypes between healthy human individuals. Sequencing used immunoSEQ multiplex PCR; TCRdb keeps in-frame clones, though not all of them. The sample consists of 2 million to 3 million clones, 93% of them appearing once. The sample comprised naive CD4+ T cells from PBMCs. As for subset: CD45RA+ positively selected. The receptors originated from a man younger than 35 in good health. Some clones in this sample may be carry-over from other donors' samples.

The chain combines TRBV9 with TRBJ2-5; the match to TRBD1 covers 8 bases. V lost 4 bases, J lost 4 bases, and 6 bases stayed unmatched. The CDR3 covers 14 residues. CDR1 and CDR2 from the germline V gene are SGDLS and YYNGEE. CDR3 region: CASSPYRGRETQYF. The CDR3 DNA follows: TGTGCCAGCAGCCCCTACAGGGGGAGAGAGACCCAGTACTTC.

The CDR3 bases are TGCGCCAGCAGCCAAGCAGGAGGGCGATCCCAAGAGACCCAGTACTTC. It encodes CASSQAGGRSQETQYF. The rearrangement links TRBV4-1 to TRBJ2-5; perhaps TRBD2 as D (6 bases). CDR3 length: 16 residues. The germline V gene encodes CDR1 MGHRA and CDR2 YSYEKL. Trimming pared 1 base from V and 1 base from J, leaving 13 bases between.

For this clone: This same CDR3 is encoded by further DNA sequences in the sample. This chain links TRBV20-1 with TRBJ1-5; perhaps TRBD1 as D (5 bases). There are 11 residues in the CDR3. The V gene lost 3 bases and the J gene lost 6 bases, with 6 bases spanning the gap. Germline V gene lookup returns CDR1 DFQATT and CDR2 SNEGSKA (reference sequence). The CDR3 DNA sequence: TGCAGTGCTAGTGGGGGTCAGCCCCAGCATTTT. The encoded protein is CSASGGQPQHF.

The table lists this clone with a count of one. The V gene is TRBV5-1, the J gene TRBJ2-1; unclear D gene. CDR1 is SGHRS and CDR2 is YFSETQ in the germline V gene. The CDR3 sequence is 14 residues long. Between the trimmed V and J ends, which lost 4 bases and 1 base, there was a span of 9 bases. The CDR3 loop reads CASSKDNSYNEQFF. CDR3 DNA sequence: TGCGCCAGCAGCAAAGATAATTCCTACAATGAGCAGTTCTTC. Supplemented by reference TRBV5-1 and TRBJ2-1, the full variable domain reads KAGVTQTPRYLIKTRGQQVTLSCSPISGHRSVSWYQQTPGQGLQFLFEYFSETQRNKGNFPGRFSGRQFSNSRSEMNVSTLELGDSALYLCASSKDNSYNEQFFGPGTRLTVL.

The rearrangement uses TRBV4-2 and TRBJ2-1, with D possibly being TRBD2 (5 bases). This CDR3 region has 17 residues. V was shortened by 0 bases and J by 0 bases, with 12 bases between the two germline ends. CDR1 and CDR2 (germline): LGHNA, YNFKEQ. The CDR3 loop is CASSQDGRVSSYNEQFF. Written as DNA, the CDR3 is TGTGCCAGCAGCCAAGATGGGCGGGTAAGCTCCTACAATGAGCAGTTCTTC.

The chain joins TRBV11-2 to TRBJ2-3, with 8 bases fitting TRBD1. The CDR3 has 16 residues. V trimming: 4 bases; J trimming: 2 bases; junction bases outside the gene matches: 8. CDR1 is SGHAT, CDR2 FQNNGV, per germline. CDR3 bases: TGTGCCAGCAGCTATATCCCGGGACAGGCCACAGATACGCAGTATTTT. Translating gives CASSYIPGQATDTQYF.

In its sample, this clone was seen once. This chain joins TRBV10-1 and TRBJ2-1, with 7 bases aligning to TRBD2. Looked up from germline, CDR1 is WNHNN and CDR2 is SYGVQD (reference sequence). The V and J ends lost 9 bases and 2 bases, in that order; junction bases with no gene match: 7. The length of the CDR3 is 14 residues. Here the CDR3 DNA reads TGCGCCAGTCCCTGCGCGGGAGCCTACAATGAGCAGTTCTTC. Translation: CASPCAGAYNEQFF.

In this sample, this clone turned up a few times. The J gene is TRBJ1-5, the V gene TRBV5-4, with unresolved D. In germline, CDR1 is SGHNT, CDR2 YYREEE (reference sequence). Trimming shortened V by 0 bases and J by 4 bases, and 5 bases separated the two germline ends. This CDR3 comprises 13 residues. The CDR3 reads CASSLALNQPQHF. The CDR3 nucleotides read TGTGCCAGCAGCTTGGCCCTAAATCAGCCCCAGCATTTT.

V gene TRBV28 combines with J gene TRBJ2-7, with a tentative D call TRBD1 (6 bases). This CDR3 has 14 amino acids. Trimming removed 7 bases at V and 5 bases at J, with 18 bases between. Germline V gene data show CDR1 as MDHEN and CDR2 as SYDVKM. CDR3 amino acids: CASNFDRYRNEQYF. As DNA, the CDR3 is TGTGCCAGCAATTTTGACAGGTATAGAAACGAGCAGTACTTC.

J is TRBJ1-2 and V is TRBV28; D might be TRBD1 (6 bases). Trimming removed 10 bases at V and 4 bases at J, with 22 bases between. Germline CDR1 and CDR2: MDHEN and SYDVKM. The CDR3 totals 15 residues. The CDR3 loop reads CATLDRHQFVYGYTF. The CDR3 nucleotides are TGTGCCACCCTGGACAGACATCAATTTGTCTATGGCTACACCTTC.

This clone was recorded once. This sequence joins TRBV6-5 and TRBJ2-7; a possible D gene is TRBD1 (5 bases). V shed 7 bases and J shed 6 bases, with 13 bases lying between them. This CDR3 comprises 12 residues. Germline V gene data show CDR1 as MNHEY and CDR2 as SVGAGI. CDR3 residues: CASTNGQGEQYF. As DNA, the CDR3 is TGTGCCAGCACCAACGGGCAGGGCGAGCAGTACTTC.

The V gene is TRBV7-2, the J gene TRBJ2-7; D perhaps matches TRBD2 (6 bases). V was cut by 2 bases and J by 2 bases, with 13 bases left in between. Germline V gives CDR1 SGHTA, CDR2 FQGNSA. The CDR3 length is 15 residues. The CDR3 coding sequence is TGTGCCAGCAGCTTAACGGCGGGATATACCTACGAGCAGTACTTC. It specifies CASSLTAGYTYEQYF.

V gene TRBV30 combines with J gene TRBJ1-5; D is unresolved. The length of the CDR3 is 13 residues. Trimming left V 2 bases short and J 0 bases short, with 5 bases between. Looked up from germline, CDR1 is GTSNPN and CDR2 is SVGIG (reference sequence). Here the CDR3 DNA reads TGTGCCTGGAGTTACTATAGCAATCAGCCCCAGCATTTT. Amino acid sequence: CAWSYYSNQPQHF.

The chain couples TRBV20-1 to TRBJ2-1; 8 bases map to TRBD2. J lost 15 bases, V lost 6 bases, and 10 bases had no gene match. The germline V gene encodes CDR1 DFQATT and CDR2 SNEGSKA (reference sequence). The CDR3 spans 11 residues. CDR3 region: CSAADREGPFF. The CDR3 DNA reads TGCAGTGCCGCTGACCGGGAGGGCCCGTTCTTC.

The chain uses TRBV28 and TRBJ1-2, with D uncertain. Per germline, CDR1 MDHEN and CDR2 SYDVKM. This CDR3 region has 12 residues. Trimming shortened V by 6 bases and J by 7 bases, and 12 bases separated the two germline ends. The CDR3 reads CASSTPESGYTF. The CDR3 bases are TGTGCCAGCAGCACCCCGGAGAGTGGCTACACCTTC.

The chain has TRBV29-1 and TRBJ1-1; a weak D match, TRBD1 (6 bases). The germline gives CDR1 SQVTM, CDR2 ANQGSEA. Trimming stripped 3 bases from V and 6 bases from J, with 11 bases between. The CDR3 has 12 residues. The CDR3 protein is CSVEGARAEAFF. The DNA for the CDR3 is TGCAGCGTTGAGGGGGCGCGGGCTGAAGCTTTCTTT.

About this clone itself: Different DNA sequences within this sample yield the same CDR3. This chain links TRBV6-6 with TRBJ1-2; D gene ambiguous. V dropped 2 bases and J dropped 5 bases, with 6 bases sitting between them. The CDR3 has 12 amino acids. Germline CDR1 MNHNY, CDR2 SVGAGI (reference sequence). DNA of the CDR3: TGTGCCAGCAGTTACAAGGGTTATGGCTACACCTTC. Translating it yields CASSYKGYGYTF.

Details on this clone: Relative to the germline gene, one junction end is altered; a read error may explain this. The CDR3 DNA reads TGTGCCAGCTCCCCACCCCCCATAGGGGATACGCAGTATTTT. Translated, it gives CASSPPPIGDTQYF. V gene TRBV18 combines with J gene TRBJ2-3; D uncertain. The CDR3 consists of 14 residues. The V gene's germline CDR1 is KGHSH and CDR2 LQKENI.

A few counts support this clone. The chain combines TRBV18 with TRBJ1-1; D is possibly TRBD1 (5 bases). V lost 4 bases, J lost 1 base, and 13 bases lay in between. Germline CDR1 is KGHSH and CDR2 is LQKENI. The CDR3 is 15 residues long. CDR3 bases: TGTGCCAGCTCACTGACAGTTATAACGAACACTGAAGCTTTCTTT. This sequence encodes CASSLTVITNTEAFF.